A single sample is the source of the 32 T cell receptor beta chains below, sequenced in a study of post-analysis software for immune sequencing data. No cognate antigen is known for these TCRs. Each TCR beta cDNA library carried unique molecular identifiers. TCRdb analysed the PCR reads with MiXCR anew, one entry per CDR3 protein. In the table there are 350,000 to 500,000 distinct CDR3 sequences, roughly 38% of which are singletons. Study results and limitations: Included in a set of a few TRBV segments more frequent in patients than controls were TRBV5-6, TRBV5-1 and TRBV20-1.

The sequenced material came from blood. The origin of the receptors is a girl aged 2-10 years with multiple sclerosis.

CDR3 amino acids: CASSSVFDTEAFF. As DNA, the CDR3 is TGTGCCAGCAGCTCAGTATTCGACACTGAAGCTTTCTTT. This chain joins TRBV7-3 and TRBJ1-1, with D unresolved. CDR1 is SGHTA, CDR2 FQGTGA, per germline. V gave up 4 bases and J gave up 3 bases, with 9 bases separating them. This CDR3 is built from 13 residues.

This clonotype was counted a few times. V gene TRBV7-2 combines with J gene TRBJ1-4; D remains ambiguous. Between the trimmed V and J ends, which lost 5 bases and 3 bases, there was a span of 19 bases. The germline V gene has CDR1 SGHTA and CDR2 FQGNSA. The CDR3 sequence is 17 residues long. This CDR3 is CASSPMPLSPANEKLFF. The CDR3 nucleotides are TGTGCCAGCAGCCCTATGCCTTTATCTCCGGCTAATGAAAAACTGTTTTTT.

This chain uses TRBV21-1 with TRBJ2-3; no DNA check was done on the table's D call, TRBD2. TRBV21-1 is described as a pseudogene. The CDR3 extends over 17 amino acids. CDR3: CASSKLASGGVTDTQYF. The CDR3 DNA is TGTGCCAGCAGCAAATTGGCTAGCGGAGGGGTCACAGATACGCAGTATTTT.

The chain uses TRBV29-1 and TRBJ2-1; 13 nucleotides match TRBD2. CDR1 and CDR2 from the germline V gene are SQVTM and ANQGSEA. CDR3 length equals 15 residues. J gave up 9 bases and V 6 bases, and 11 bases lay outside the gene matches. CDR3 in amino acids: CSVRLLAGGDIEQFF. For the CDR3, the DNA is TGCAGCGTCCGTTTACTAGCGGGAGGGGATATTGAGCAGTTCTTC.

This sequence joins TRBV11-2 and TRBJ2-7, with 7 bases fitting TRBD2. The CDR3 has 14 residues. Germline loops: CDR1 SGHAT, CDR2 FQNNGV. The V gene end was trimmed by 1 base and the J gene end by 7 bases; junction bases not matched to a gene: 7. CDR3 bases: TGTGCCAGCAGCTTAGTACTAGCGTCCCATGAGCAGTACTTC. This sequence encodes CASSLVLASHEQYF. Together with reference TRBV11-2 and TRBJ2-7, the CDR3 gives the full variable domain: EAGVAQSPRYKIIEKRQSVAFWCNPISGHATLYWYQQILGQGPKLLIQFQNNGVVDDSQLPKDRFSAERLKGVDSTLKIQPAKLEDSAVYLCASSLVLASHEQYFGPGTRLTVT.

This clonotype was counted between two and nine times. This rearrangement joins TRBV7-3 to TRBJ2-3; D gene ambiguous. This CDR3 comprises 13 residues. Between the trimmed V and J ends, which lost 5 bases and 4 bases, there was a span of 10 bases. Germline V gives CDR1 SGHTA, CDR2 FQGTGA. The CDR3 loop is CASSTFGSDTQYF. DNA for the CDR3: TGTGCCAGCAGCACCTTTGGGTCAGATACGCAGTATTTT.

The chain joins TRBV4-3 to TRBJ1-5; D call uncertain. This CDR3 comprises 15 residues. CDR1 and CDR2 (germline): LGHNA, YSLEER. Trimming removed 4 bases at V and 4 bases at J, with 14 bases between. In DNA form, the CDR3 reads TGCGCCAGCAGCCTAACGGCCTCCGAAAATCAGCCCCAGCATTTT. Translating it yields CASSLTASENQPQHF.

This chain connects TRBV5-6 to TRBJ1-2, with D perhaps matching TRBD1 (5 bases). CDR1 is SGHDT and CDR2 is YYEEEE in the germline V gene. This CDR3 contains 15 residues. The V end was cut by 0 bases, the J end by 1 base, with 10 bases between. The CDR3 DNA sequence: TGTGCCAGCAGCTTGGCAGGGTGGAGTAACTATGGCTACACCTTC. This codes for CASSLAGWSNYGYTF.

This clonotype was detected only a few times. J is TRBJ2-1 and V is TRBV24-1; 10 nucleotides match TRBD2. The junction had 16 bases not matched to a gene; V was cut back by 1 base and J by 2 bases. Germline loops: CDR1 KGHDR, CDR2 SFDVKD. This CDR3 is 21 amino acids long. DNA of the CDR3: TGTGCCACCAGTGATTTTTTCGGGACGGATGCTAGCGGGAGTCCCTACAATGAGCAGTTCTTC. Amino acid sequence: CATSDFFGTDASGSPYNEQFF.

The chain joins TRBV3-1 to TRBJ1-6; D ambiguous. This CDR3 contains 14 residues. Trimming left V 0 bases short and J 7 bases short, with 7 bases between. Germline CDR1 reads LGHDT; CDR2 reads YNNKEL (reference sequence). The CDR3 is CASSQEETNSPLHF. The CDR3 region has the DNA TGTGCCAGCAGCCAAGAAGAAACCAATTCACCCCTCCACTTT. Supplemented by reference TRBV3-1 and TRBJ1-6, the full variable domain reads DTAVSQTPKYLVTQMGNDKSIKCEQNLGHDTMYWYKQDSKKFLKIMFSYNNKELIINETVPNRFSPKSPDKAHLNLHINSLELGDSAVYFCASSQEETNSPLHFGNGTRLTVT.

J is TRBJ2-3 and V is TRBV10-2, with 7 bases aligning to TRBD1. Per germline, CDR1 WSHSY and CDR2 SAAADI. The J segment lost 1 base and the V segment lost 5 bases, leaving 9 bases of the junction unmatched. The CDR3 is made up of 16 amino acids. Here the CDR3 reads CASSWTGAGGTDTQYF. CDR3 sequence (DNA): TGCGCCAGCAGTTGGACAGGTGCAGGTGGCACAGATACGCAGTATTTT.

A few counts support this clonotype. The V and J genes are TRBV7-2 and TRBJ2-3, with D uncertain. V shed 7 bases and J shed 2 bases, with 7 bases lying between them. CDR1 is SGHTA and CDR2 is FQGNSA in the germline V gene. The length of the CDR3 is 12 residues. As DNA, the CDR3 is TGTGCCAGCACCCCCTCCACAGATACGCAGTATTTT. It codes for CASTPSTDTQYF.

The chain is built from TRBV5-1 and TRBJ2-3; 7 bases are a match to TRBD1. The germline V gene encodes CDR1 SGHRS and CDR2 YFSETQ. After removal of 0 bases from V and 13 bases from J, the junction contained 2 bases not matched to a gene. The CDR3 has 11 residues. In nucleotides, the CDR3 is TGCGCCAGCAGCTTGGGGGACAGCAAGTATTTT. Protein: CASSLGDSKYF.

The V gene is TRBV7-9, the J gene TRBJ2-5, with 7 nucleotides matching TRBD2. This CDR3 comprises 15 residues. Germline V gives CDR1 SEHNR, CDR2 FQNEAQ (reference sequence). V was clipped by 5 bases and J by 2 bases; unmatched bases: 8. The CDR3 DNA is TGTGCCAGCAGCCCCCCGGGGAGGGAGCAAGAGACCCAGTACTTC. Residues: CASSPPGREQETQYF.

The chain recombines TRBV12-3 or TRBV12-4 with TRBJ2-7; D may be TRBD1 (6 bases). This CDR3 is built from 14 residues. V gave up 6 bases and J gave up 2 bases, with 14 bases separating them. CDR3 bases: TGTGCCAGCAGACCAGGACAGATCCCCTACGAGCAGTACTTC. Translating gives CASRPGQIPYEQYF.

The chain combines TRBV7-3 with TRBJ2-2; TRBD2 matches at 7 bases. Germline CDR1 and CDR2: SGHTA and FQGTGA. The CDR3 extends over 15 amino acids. V lost 1 base to trimming and J lost 3 bases; unmatched junction nucleotides: 2. The CDR3 DNA reads TGTGCCAGCAGCTTAAGCGGGGGAGACACCGGGGAGCTGTTTTTT. Encoded protein: CASSLSGGDTGELFF.

This clonotype was counted only a few times. The chain recombines TRBV29-1 with TRBJ2-3; D might be TRBD1 (6 bases). The germline CDR1 and CDR2 sequences are SQVTM and ANQGSEA. Trimming shortened V by 4 bases and J by 0 bases, and 11 bases separated the two germline ends. The CDR3 consists of 14 residues. CDR3 bases: TGCAGCGTTGCGGTTAGGGGGAGCACAGATACGCAGTATTTT. Its translation: CSVAVRGSTDTQYF.

This chain uses TRBV19 with TRBJ2-1; 10 positions agree with TRBD1. Germline V gene data show CDR1 as LNHDA and CDR2 as SQIVND (reference sequence). V was clipped by 5 bases and J by 4 bases; unmatched bases: 5. This CDR3 has 15 residues. This CDR3 reads CASSDVGQGYNEQFF. The CDR3, as DNA: TGTGCCAGTAGTGACGTGGGACAGGGGTACAATGAGCAGTTCTTC.

CDR3 amino acids: CASSLRLRTGIFSNQPQHF. CDR3 DNA: TGTGCCAGCAGTTTGAGGCTTCGGACAGGGATTTTCTCTAATCAGCCCCAGCATTTT. The J gene is TRBJ1-5, the V gene TRBV28; TRBD1 matches 8 bases. This CDR3 region has 19 residues. Germline V gene sequence: CDR1 MDHEN, CDR2 SYDVKM. V was clipped by 3 bases and J by 4 bases; unmatched bases: 17.

The J gene is TRBJ1-1, the V gene TRBV13; unclear D gene. Per germline, CDR1 PRHDT and CDR2 FYEKMQ (reference sequence). The V gene lost 5 bases and the J gene lost 0 bases, with 13 bases spanning the gap. The CDR3 runs to 15 residues. DNA for the CDR3: TGTGCCAGCAGCCAGGACCCTTACATGAACACTGAAGCTTTCTTT. Translation: CASSQDPYMNTEAFF.

With respect to this clonotype: The conserved phenylalanine or tryptophan normally closing the CDR3 is absent here, so this likely arose from a read error. This CDR3 reads CASSSAGGYVEQFC. CDR3 sequence (DNA): TGCGCCAGCAGTTCAGCGGGGGGGTACGTCGAGCAGTTCTGC. This chain links TRBV5-1 with TRBJ2-1; 10 nucleotides line up with TRBD2. Per germline, CDR1 SGHRS and CDR2 YFSETQ. J was trimmed by 10 bases and V by 5 bases; bases with no gene match: 9. The CDR3 has 14 residues.

This chain links TRBV6-1 with TRBJ1-5; 7 bases are shared with TRBD1. V shed 5 bases and J 4 bases; nucleotides not matched to a gene: 8. There are 15 residues in the CDR3. Germline V gene sequence: CDR1 MNHNS, CDR2 SASEGT. CDR3 DNA: TGTGCCAGCAGTAAACAGGGGAACCTTAATCAGCCCCAGCATTTT. Protein: CASSKQGNLNQPQHF.

The chain joins TRBV28 to TRBJ2-1; 7 bases align to TRBD1. CDR1 is MDHEN and CDR2 is SYDVKM in the germline V gene. V gave up 6 bases and J gave up 4 bases; unmatched junction bases: 9. The CDR3 has 15 amino acids. The CDR3 region is CASRKPGQPYNEQFF. The DNA of the CDR3 is TGTGCCAGCAGAAAACCGGGACAGCCGTACAATGAGCAGTTCTTC.

This clonotype was seen just once. The rearrangement joins TRBV29-1 to TRBJ1-3, with D perhaps matching TRBD1 (6 bases). The CDR3 runs to 14 residues. Germline V lookup: CDR1 SQVTM, CDR2 ANQGSEA. With 5 bases removed from V and 0 bases from J, the gap between germline ends came to 11 bases. CDR3 loop: CSVLDSVSGNTIYF. CDR3 nucleotides: TGCAGCGTTCTGGACAGCGTCTCTGGAAACACCATATATTTT.

Ten or more counts support this clonotype. The chain couples TRBV7-2 to TRBJ2-1, with 9 bases fitting TRBD1. The V gene end was trimmed by 5 bases and the J gene end by 4 bases; junction bases not matched to a gene: 3. CDR3 size: 14 residues. Germline V gene data show CDR1 as SGHTA and CDR2 as FQGNSA. CDR3 sequence: CASSQGTGYNEQFF. DNA for the CDR3: TGTGCCAGCAGCCAAGGGACAGGGTACAATGAGCAGTTCTTC.

This clonotype was seen only once. CDR3 in amino acids: CASSTSINSNQPQHF. In DNA form, the CDR3 reads TGTGCCAGCAGCACGAGTATTAATAGCAATCAGCCCCAGCATTTT. V usage is TRBV7-2 and J usage is TRBJ1-5; D unresolved. Per germline, CDR1 SGHTA and CDR2 FQGNSA. This CDR3 spans 15 amino acids. V was cut by 5 bases and J by 0 bases, with 11 bases left in between. Full variable domain (remainder filled in from reference TRBV7-2 and TRBJ1-5): GAGVSQSPSNKVTEKGKDVELRCDPISGHTALYWYRQSLGQGLEFLIYFQGNSAPDKSGLPSDRFSAERTGGSVSTLTIQRTQQEDSAVYLCASSTSINSNQPQHFGDGTRLSIL.

This clonotype occurred a few times. CDR3 region: CASSAPLGVETQYF. DNA of the CDR3: TGTGCCAGCAGCGCACCTCTGGGGGTGGAGACCCAGTACTTC. J is TRBJ2-7 and V is TRBV9, with D perhaps matching TRBD1 or TRBD2 (5 bases each). The tail of the sequence fits TRBJ2-5 better, so the J call may be wrong. CDR3 size: 14 residues. Germline V lookup: CDR1 SGDLS, CDR2 YYNGEE.

The V and J genes are TRBV28 and TRBJ1-5; 7 bases match TRBD1. This CDR3 is built from 16 residues. Per the germline V gene, CDR1 is MDHEN and CDR2 is SYDVKM. With V trimmed by 5 bases and J by 0 bases, 7 bases remained unmatched. Here the CDR3 reads CASSIGTVNSNQPQHF. CDR3 in DNA: TGTGCCAGCAGTATAGGGACAGTTAATAGCAATCAGCCCCAGCATTTT.

This clonotype was counted only a few times. V gene TRBV12-3 or TRBV12-4 combines with J gene TRBJ2-4, with unresolved D. The CDR3 extends over 14 amino acids. Deletions cut 5 bases from V and 2 bases from J, with 10 bases between. CDR3 in DNA: TGTGCCAGCAGTAAGACAAGAACCAAAAACATTCAGTACTTC. It translates to CASSKTRTKNIQYF.

In its sample, this clonotype was seen a few times. This rearrangement joins TRBV9 to TRBJ2-1; maybe TRBD2 (5 bases). The ends were cut back, 5 bases at V and 2 bases at J, with 14 bases in the middle. Germline-derived CDR1 and CDR2 are SGDLS and YYNGEE. The CDR3 totals 15 residues. Written as DNA, the CDR3 is TGTGCCAGCAGTAAAGCGGATTTTACCTACAATGAGCAGTTCTTC. Its protein is CASSKADFTYNEQFF.

The chain couples TRBV28 to TRBJ1-5; D is undetermined. Germline CDR1 is MDHEN and CDR2 is SYDVKM. V dropped 2 bases and J dropped 2 bases, with 10 bases sitting between them. The CDR3 contains 15 residues. The CDR3 region has the DNA TGTGCCAGCAGTTTAGCCGGGGTTGGCAATCAGCCCCAGCATTTT. Amino acid sequence: CASSLAGVGNQPQHF.

This chain links TRBV20-1 with TRBJ2-3, with D perhaps matching TRBD1 (5 bases). This CDR3 has 15 residues. Germline-derived CDR1 and CDR2 are DFQATT and SNEGSKA (reference sequence). V was clipped by 4 bases and J by 2 bases, with 16 bases between them. The CDR3 spells CSATIGVALTDTQYF. DNA for the CDR3: TGCAGTGCTACGATAGGGGTAGCCCTCACAGATACGCAGTATTTT.